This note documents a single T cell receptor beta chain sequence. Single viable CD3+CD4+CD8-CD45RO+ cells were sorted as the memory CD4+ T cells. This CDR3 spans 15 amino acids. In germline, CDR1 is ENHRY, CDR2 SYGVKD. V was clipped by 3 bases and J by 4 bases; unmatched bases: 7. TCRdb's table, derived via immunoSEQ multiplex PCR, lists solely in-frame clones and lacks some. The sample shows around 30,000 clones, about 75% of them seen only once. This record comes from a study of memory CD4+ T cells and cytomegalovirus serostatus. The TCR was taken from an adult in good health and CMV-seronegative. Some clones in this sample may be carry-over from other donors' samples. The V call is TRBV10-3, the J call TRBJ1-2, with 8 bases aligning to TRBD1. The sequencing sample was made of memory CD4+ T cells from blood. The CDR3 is CAISDSRGLGYGYTF. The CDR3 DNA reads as TGTGCCATCAGTGACAGCAGGGGGCTAGGCTATGGCTACACCTTC.